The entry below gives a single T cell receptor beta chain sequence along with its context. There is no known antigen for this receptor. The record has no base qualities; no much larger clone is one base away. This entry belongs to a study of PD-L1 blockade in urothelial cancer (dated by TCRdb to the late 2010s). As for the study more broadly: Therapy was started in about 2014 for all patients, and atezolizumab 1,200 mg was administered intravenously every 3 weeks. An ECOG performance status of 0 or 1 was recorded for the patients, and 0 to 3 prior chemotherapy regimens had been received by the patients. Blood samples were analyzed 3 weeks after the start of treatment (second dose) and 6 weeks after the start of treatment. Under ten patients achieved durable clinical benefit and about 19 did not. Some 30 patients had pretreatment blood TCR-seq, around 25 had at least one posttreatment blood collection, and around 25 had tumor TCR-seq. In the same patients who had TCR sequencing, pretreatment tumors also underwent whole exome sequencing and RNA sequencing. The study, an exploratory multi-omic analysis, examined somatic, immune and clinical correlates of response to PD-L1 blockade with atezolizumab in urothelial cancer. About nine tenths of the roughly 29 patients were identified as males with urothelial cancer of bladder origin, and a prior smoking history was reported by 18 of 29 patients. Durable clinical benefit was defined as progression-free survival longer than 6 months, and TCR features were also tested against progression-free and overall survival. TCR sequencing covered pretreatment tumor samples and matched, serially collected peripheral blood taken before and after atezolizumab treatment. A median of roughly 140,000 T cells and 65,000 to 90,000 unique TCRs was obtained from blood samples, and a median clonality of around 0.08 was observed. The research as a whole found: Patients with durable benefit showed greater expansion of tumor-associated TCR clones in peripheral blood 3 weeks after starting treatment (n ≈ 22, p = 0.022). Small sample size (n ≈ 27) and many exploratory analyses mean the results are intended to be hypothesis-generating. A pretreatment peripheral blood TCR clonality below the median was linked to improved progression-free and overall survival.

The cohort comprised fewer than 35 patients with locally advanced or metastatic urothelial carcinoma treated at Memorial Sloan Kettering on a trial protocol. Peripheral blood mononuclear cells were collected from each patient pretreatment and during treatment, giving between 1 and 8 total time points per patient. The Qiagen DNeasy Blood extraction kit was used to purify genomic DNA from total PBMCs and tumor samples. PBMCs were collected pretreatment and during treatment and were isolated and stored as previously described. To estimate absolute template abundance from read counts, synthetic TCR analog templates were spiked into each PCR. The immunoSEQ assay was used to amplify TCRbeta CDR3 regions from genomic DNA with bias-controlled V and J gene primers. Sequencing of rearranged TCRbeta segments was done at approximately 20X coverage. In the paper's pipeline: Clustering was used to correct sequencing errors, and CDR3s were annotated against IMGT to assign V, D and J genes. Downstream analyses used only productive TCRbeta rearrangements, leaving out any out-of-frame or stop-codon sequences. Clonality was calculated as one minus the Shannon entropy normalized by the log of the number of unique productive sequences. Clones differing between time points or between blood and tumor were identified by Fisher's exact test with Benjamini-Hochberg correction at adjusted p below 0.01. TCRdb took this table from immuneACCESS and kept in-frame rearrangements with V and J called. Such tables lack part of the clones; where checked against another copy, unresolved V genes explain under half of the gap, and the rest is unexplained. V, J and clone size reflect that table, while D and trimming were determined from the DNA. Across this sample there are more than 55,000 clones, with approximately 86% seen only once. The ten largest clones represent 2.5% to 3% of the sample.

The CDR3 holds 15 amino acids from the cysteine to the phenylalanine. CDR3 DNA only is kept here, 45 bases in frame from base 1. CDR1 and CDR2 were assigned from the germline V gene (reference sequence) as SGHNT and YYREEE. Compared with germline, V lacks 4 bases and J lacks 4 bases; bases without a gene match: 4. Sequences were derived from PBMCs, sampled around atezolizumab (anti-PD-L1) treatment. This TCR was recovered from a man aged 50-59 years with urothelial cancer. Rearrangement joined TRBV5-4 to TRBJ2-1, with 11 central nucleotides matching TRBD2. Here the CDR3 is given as CASSLGLAVYNEQFF. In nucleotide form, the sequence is TGTGCCAGCAGCCTGGGACTAGCGGTTTACAATGAGCAGTTCTTC.